Below are 20 T cell receptor beta chains sequenced from a single sample in a study of T cell repertoires in cytomegalovirus infection. TCRdb redid the calling of the reads with MiXCR, one entry per CDR3 protein. The table records fewer than 250,000 distinct CDR3 sequences, approximately 13% of them present only once. Input material: PBMCs. The receptors stem from a human donor in good health (CMV status not recorded). Some clones in this sample may be carry-over from other donors' samples.

This chain uses TRBV5-1 with TRBJ2-5, with D perhaps given as TRBD1 or TRBD2 (7 bases each). With 0 bases removed from V and 1 base from J, the gap between germline ends came to 16 bases. Germline-derived CDR1 and CDR2 are SGHRS and YFSETQ. The CDR3 runs to 17 residues. The CDR3 sequence: CASSLEGAGVFQETQYF. As DNA, the CDR3 is TGCGCCAGCAGCTTGGAGGGGGCGGGGGTCTTCCAAGAGACCCAGTACTTC.

This clonotype was observed many times. This chain connects TRBV11-2 to TRBJ1-1; D call uncertain. Germline lookup yields CDR1 SGHAT and CDR2 FQNNGV. The CDR3 sequence is 13 residues long. V was shortened by 7 bases and J by 1 base, with 10 bases between the two germline ends. The CDR3 region has the DNA TGTGCCAGCACCAACCGGGAGAACACTGAAGCTTTCTTT. Its protein product is CASTNRENTEAFF.

In this sample, this clonotype turned up a few times. The chain joins TRBV11-3 to TRBJ1-1, with no clear D. Germline loops: CDR1 SGHNT, CDR2 YENEEA. This CDR3 comprises 14 residues. V lost 4 bases and J 7 bases, leaving 16 bases between the germline ends. The CDR3 loop reads CASSSPGREGEAFF. CDR3 DNA: TGTGCCAGCAGCTCCCCGGGTCGAGAGGGTGAAGCTTTCTTT.

The chain is built from TRBV5-4 and TRBJ1-2; D gene ambiguous. The CDR3 spans 15 residues. V lost 3 bases and J lost 5, with 17 bases in between. CDR1 SGHNT and CDR2 YYREEE come from the germline V gene (reference sequence). DNA of the CDR3: TGTGCCAGCAGCTCGCTTCTGGGAGGACTTTATGGCTACACCTTC. Translation gives CASSSLLGGLYGYTF.

This clonotype has a count of ten or more. This chain links TRBV10-3 with TRBJ2-5; tentatively, D is TRBD1 or TRBD2 (5 bases each). This CDR3 spans 16 amino acids. The germline V and J ends were trimmed by 0 bases and 1 base, with 12 bases remaining between them. The germline V gene encodes CDR1 ENHRY and CDR2 SYGVKD. CDR3 region: CAISESRRGVQETQYF. As DNA, the CDR3 is TGTGCCATCAGTGAGTCGAGGAGAGGGGTCCAAGAGACCCAGTACTTC.

This clonotype was found a few times. The V gene is TRBV6-1, the J gene TRBJ2-7; TRBD2 aligns across 8 bases. The CDR3 length is 13 residues. Germline trimming cut 6 bases from V and 4 bases from J; bases unmatched to any gene: 5. Germline CDR1 MNHNS, CDR2 SASEGT. CDR3 coding DNA: TGTGCCAGCAGACGGGAGGGTTTATACGAGCAGTACTTC. Translation gives CASRREGLYEQYF.

The rearrangement uses TRBV7-2 and TRBJ2-5, with a tentative D call TRBD1 (5 bases). V was shortened by 6 bases and J by 2 bases, with 10 bases between the two germline ends. The CDR3 sequence is 13 residues long. Germline values: CDR1 SGHTA, CDR2 FQGNSA. The CDR3 region has the DNA TGTGCCAGCAGGTTTTCAGGGCAAGAGACCCAGTACTTC. The encoded protein is CASRFSGQETQYF.

This clonotype was counted many times. The chain carries TRBV7-8 and TRBJ2-1, with D perhaps matching TRBD2 (5 bases). This CDR3 comprises 15 residues. V lost 3 bases and J 6 bases, leaving 15 bases between the germline ends. Germline V CDR1 and CDR2: SGHVS, FQNEAQ. The CDR3 loop reads CASSFGSGFGNEQFF. In DNA form, the CDR3 reads TGTGCCAGCAGCTTTGGGTCGGGATTCGGCAATGAGCAGTTCTTC.

Many counts were recorded for this clonotype. V and J are TRBV7-2 and TRBJ2-1, with D possibly TRBD2 on 6 matching bases. The V gene lost 1 base and the J gene lost 5 bases, with 18 bases spanning the gap. The germline V gene has CDR1 SGHTA and CDR2 FQGNSA. This CDR3 spans 17 amino acids. CDR3 nucleotide sequence: TGTGCCAGCAGCTTAGAAGGAGGGCGGGGTGGACACAATGAGCAGTTCTTC. Its protein is CASSLEGGRGGHNEQFF.

This clonotype came up many times. The rearrangement links TRBV7-2 to TRBJ2-7; 7 nucleotides agree with TRBD2. Germline assignment: CDR1 SGHTA and CDR2 FQGNSA. This CDR3 has 14 residues. The ends lost 5 bases at V and 7 bases at J; junction bases unmatched: 11. This CDR3 is CASSPEGGSREQYF. Here the CDR3 DNA reads TGTGCCAGCAGCCCCGAAGGCGGGAGTCGGGAGCAGTACTTC.

This clonotype was counted at least ten times. The chain employs TRBV7-2 and TRBJ1-1; D is undetermined. Germline values: CDR1 SGHTA, CDR2 FQGNSA. The CDR3 covers 16 residues. Between the trimmed V and J ends, which lost 2 bases and 0 bases, there was a span of 13 bases. As DNA, the CDR3 is TGTGCCAGCAGCTTAAGTCCCAGGCCGGTGAACACTGAAGCTTTCTTT. Protein product: CASSLSPRPVNTEAFF.

Only a few counts were recorded for this clonotype. The chain joins TRBV29-1 to TRBJ1-2; D is undetermined. V was shortened by 4 bases and J by 5 bases, with 11 bases between the two germline ends. The CDR3 totals 12 residues. CDR1 SQVTM and CDR2 ANQGSEA come from the germline V gene. CDR3: CSVGKGEYGYTF. In DNA, the CDR3 is TGCAGCGTTGGGAAGGGCGAATATGGCTACACCTTC.

This clonotype was counted at least ten times. The chain links TRBV7-2 to TRBJ1-5, with a tentative D call TRBD1 (5 bases). The V end was cut by 5 bases, the J end by 2 bases, with 16 bases between. The CDR3 contains 16 residues. Germline CDR1 and CDR2: SGHTA and FQGNSA. This CDR3 reads CASSLFGLGGNQPQHF. CDR3 in DNA: TGTGCCAGCAGCCTGTTTGGACTGGGGGGCAATCAGCCCCAGCATTTT. Full variable domain (remainder filled in from reference TRBV7-2 and TRBJ1-5): GAGVSQSPSNKVTEKGKDVELRCDPISGHTALYWYRQSLGQGLEFLIYFQGNSAPDKSGLPSDRFSAERTGGSVSTLTIQRTQQEDSAVYLCASSLFGLGGNQPQHFGDGTRLSIL.

The rearrangement links TRBV7-2 to TRBJ2-7, with TRBD1 matching 8 bases. There are 17 residues in the CDR3. CDR1 and CDR2 (germline): SGHTA, FQGNSA. V lost 5 bases and J lost 3; bases outside the gene matches: 15. This chain's CDR3 is CASSRTPGQAILYEQYF. The CDR3 DNA reads as TGTGCCAGCAGCCGGACTCCGGGACAGGCTATTCTCTACGAGCAGTACTTC.

This clonotype was detected ten times or more. V is TRBV7-2 and J is TRBJ2-3; D perhaps matches TRBD1 (5 bases). Germline V gives CDR1 SGHTA, CDR2 FQGNSA. The CDR3 contains 14 residues. Trimming pared 1 base from V and 1 base from J, leaving 6 bases between. The DNA of the CDR3 is TGTGCCAGCAGCTTAGAGGGGCGCACAGATACGCAGTATTTT. Protein product: CASSLEGRTDTQYF.

This clonotype occurred many times. This chain joins TRBV7-9 and TRBJ2-1; no clear D. The V gene's germline CDR1 is SEHNR and CDR2 FQNEAQ (reference sequence). V was clipped by 4 bases and J by 7 bases, with 5 bases between them. The CDR3 is 11 residues long. CDR3 DNA: TGTGCCAGCAGCTGGTCTAATGAGCAGTTCTTC. Protein product: CASSWSNEQFF.

This clonotype occurred many times. V and J are TRBV7-2 and TRBJ2-5; the D is unclear. This CDR3 comprises 15 residues. Per germline, CDR1 SGHTA and CDR2 FQGNSA. V was shortened by 5 bases and J by 5 bases, with 18 bases between the two germline ends. The CDR3: CASSPLRTAAETQYF. Here the CDR3 DNA reads TGTGCCAGCAGCCCCCTCCGGACGGCAGCGGAGACCCAGTACTTC.

This clonotype was detected only a few times. The chain employs TRBV7-9 and TRBJ1-1; D gene unclear. The ends were cut back, 4 bases at V and 3 bases at J, with 12 bases in the middle. This CDR3 has 14 residues. From germline, CDR1 is SEHNR and CDR2 FQNEAQ (reference sequence). As DNA, the CDR3 is TGTGCCAGCAGCTCCGTCGCACTGGACACTGAAGCTTTCTTT. It codes for CASSSVALDTEAFF.

The chain employs TRBV5-1 and TRBJ2-7; 10 bases line up with TRBD2. J lost 6 bases, V lost 4 bases, and 7 bases had no gene match. In germline, CDR1 is SGHRS, CDR2 YFSETQ. There are 14 residues in the CDR3. This chain's CDR3 is CASSTASGSGEQYF. The CDR3 nucleotides read TGCGCCAGCAGCACGGCTAGCGGGAGCGGCGAGCAGTACTTC. Together with reference TRBV5-1 and TRBJ2-7, the CDR3 gives the full variable domain: KAGVTQTPRYLIKTRGQQVTLSCSPISGHRSVSWYQQTPGQGLQFLFEYFSETQRNKGNFPGRFSGRQFSNSRSEMNVSTLELGDSALYLCASSTASGSGEQYFGPGTRLTVT.

V usage is TRBV5-1 and J usage is TRBJ2-1; 12 positions match TRBD2. J gave up 7 bases and V 2 bases, and 4 bases lay outside the gene matches. The CDR3 has 15 amino acids. CDR1 and CDR2 (germline): SGHRS, YFSETQ. The CDR3 DNA sequence: TGCGCCAGCAGCTTTACTAGCGGGAGGACGAATGAGCAGTTCTTC. Protein product: CASSFTSGRTNEQFF.